This T cell receptor (beta chain) was captured in a study of metastatic and nonmetastatic thyroid tumors. The germline CDR1 and CDR2 sequences are SGDLS and YYNGEE. Unmatched junction bases numbered 5, after V lost 4 bases and J lost 2 bases. This CDR3 has 15 residues. Ahead of thyroid surgery, no patient had received treatment of any kind. This clone was seen at least ten times. As processed by the authors: Clinicopathological groups supplied CDR3 differences that were used to build a distant-metastasis classifier for papillary thyroid cancer. TCRdb reassembled clones from the PCR reads with MiXCR. TCRdb's processing, not the authors', yielded these V and J calls. This repertoire shows about 20,000 clones, 10% to 12% found once; its top ten account for around 7.3%.

The TCR was taken from a female donor with papillary thyroid cancer or a benign thyroid nodule (not recorded which). Some clones in this sample may be carry-over from other donors' samples. The J gene is TRBJ2-1, the V gene TRBV9; TRBD2 matches 8 bases. The sequencing input was blood. This chain's CDR3 is CASSMLAGTYNEQFF. For the CDR3, the DNA is TGTGCCAGCAGCATGCTAGCGGGCACCTACAATGAGCAGTTCTTC.